Each of the 23 T cell receptor beta chains below was sequenced from the same sample in a study of blood T cell repertoires in COVID-19. The method was immunoSEQ multiplex PCR; TCRdb's version includes in-frame clones alone and lacks a portion of them. The data contain about 300,000 clones, under 90% of them singletons. Sequenced: PBMCs or T cells enriched from blood (not recorded which). The receptors shown here come from a woman aged 45-59 years who had been exposed to COVID-19.

The V and J genes are TRBV19 and TRBJ2-7, with D possibly being TRBD2 (7 bases). Trimming pared 11 bases from V and 7 bases from J, leaving 21 bases between. This CDR3 spans 13 amino acids. CDR1 and CDR2 from the germline V gene are LNHDA and SQIVND (reference sequence). CDR3 sequence (DNA): TGTGCCTCCTCTAGTTGGGGGGGCCGAGAGCAGTACTTC. Encoded protein: CASSSWGGREQYF.

This chain uses TRBV5-1 with TRBJ2-2; D is ambiguous. This CDR3 region has 13 residues. CDR1 is SGHRS and CDR2 is YFSETQ in the germline V gene. The V and J ends lost 4 bases and 7 bases respectively, with 11 bases between them. The CDR3 loop reads CASSPLIDGELFF. The CDR3, as DNA: TGCGCCAGCAGCCCCCTAATCGACGGGGAGCTGTTTTTT.

J is TRBJ2-3 and V is TRBV5-1; D remains unclear. From germline, CDR1 is SGHRS and CDR2 YFSETQ. The CDR3 is 17 amino acids. V was clipped by 4 bases and J by 0 bases, with 18 bases between them. CDR3 sequence (DNA): TGCGCCAGCAGCGCAAGTACAGTTACTTGGAGCACAGATACGCAGTATTTT. Its translation: CASSASTVTWSTDTQYF.

The chain is built from TRBV11-2 and TRBJ2-7, with TRBD1 matching 7 bases. The trim removed 4 bases at V and 3 bases at J, leaving 9 bases unmatched. The CDR3 is 15 residues long. Germline CDR1 is SGHAT and CDR2 is FQNNGV. The CDR3 region is CASSSSQGKGYEQYF. The CDR3 DNA is TGTGCCAGCAGCTCCTCACAGGGGAAAGGCTACGAGCAGTACTTC.

This rearrangement joins TRBV19 to TRBJ2-5; 7 positions match TRBD1. Germline V gives CDR1 LNHDA, CDR2 SQIVND (reference sequence). Trimming took 7 bases from V and 1 from J; bases not matched to a gene: 6. This CDR3 contains 14 residues. The CDR3 spells CASTPGQFQETQYF. The CDR3 DNA reads TGTGCCAGTACCCCGGGACAGTTCCAAGAGACCCAGTACTTC.

The V call is TRBV7-9, the J call TRBJ2-3; 8 nucleotides agree with TRBD2. In germline, CDR1 is SEHNR, CDR2 FQNEAQ (reference sequence). This CDR3 has 15 amino acids. V gave up 5 bases and J gave up 0 bases; unmatched junction bases: 4. CDR3 coding DNA: TGTGCCAGCAGCCTACGGGGGGGAAGCACAGATACGCAGTATTTT. Translation: CASSLRGGSTDTQYF.

V is TRBV5-4 and J is TRBJ2-3, with 7 bases that match TRBD2. CDR3 length equals 15 residues. Trimming took 4 bases from V and 6 from J; bases not matched to a gene: 11. Germline V gene sequence: CDR1 SGHNT, CDR2 YYREEE (reference sequence). CDR3 sequence: CASSTRGGDRDTQYF. The CDR3 DNA is TGTGCCAGCAGCACCCGGGGAGGGGACCGGGATACGCAGTATTTT. Together with reference TRBV5-4 and TRBJ2-3, the CDR3 gives the full variable domain: ETGVTQSPTHLIKTRGQQVTLRCSSQSGHNTVSWYQQALGQGPQFIFQYYREEENGRGNFPPRFSGLQFPNYSSELNVNALELDDSALYLCASSTRGGDRDTQYFGPGTRLTVL.

J is TRBJ2-7 and V is TRBV14; D possibly corresponds to TRBD1 (6 bases). Trimming left V 2 bases short and J 6 bases short, with 11 bases between. Germline V gene data show CDR1 as SGHDN and CDR2 as FVKESK. The CDR3 has 13 amino acids. CDR3 DNA sequence: TGTGCCAGCAGCCAACTGGGGGCGGGCGAGCAGTACTTC. Protein product: CASSQLGAGEQYF. The full variable domain, completed using reference TRBV14 and TRBJ2-7, is EAGVTQFPSHSVIEKGQTVTLRCDPISGHDNLYWYRRVMGKEIKFLLHFVKESKQDESGMPNNRFLAERTGGTYSTLKVQPAELEDSGVYFCASSQLGAGEQYFGPGTRLTVT.

This clone has a single count. The rearrangement links TRBV5-5 to TRBJ1-6, with 9 bases fitting TRBD1. The CDR3 extends over 14 amino acids. Trimming took 5 bases from V and 8 from J; bases not matched to a gene: 5. CDR1 is SGHKS, CDR2 YYEKEE, per germline (reference sequence). The CDR3 here is CASSPGQGHSPLHF. The CDR3 region has the DNA TGTGCCAGCAGTCCGGGACAGGGCCATTCACCCCTCCACTTT.

This rearrangement joins TRBV19 to TRBJ1-4; D call uncertain. From germline, CDR1 is LNHDA and CDR2 SQIVND (reference sequence). Trimming took 8 bases from V and 0 from J, leaving 7 bases between them. The CDR3 has 13 residues. The CDR3 sequence: CASAGTTNEKLFF. As DNA, the CDR3 is TGTGCCAGTGCCGGGACAACTAATGAAAAACTGTTTTTT.

The chain has TRBV6-1 and TRBJ1-5; possible D gene TRBD1, 5 bases. The CDR3 is 14 residues long. V lost 1 base and J 7 bases, leaving 11 bases between the germline ends. CDR1 is MNHNS, CDR2 SASEGT, per germline. CDR3 amino acids: CASSEDRSNQPQHF. In DNA form, the CDR3 reads TGTGCCAGCAGTGAAGACAGGTCCAACCAGCCCCAGCATTTT.

The CDR3 DNA reads TGTGCCAGCAGTTTAGAGCGAAGCGGCGGGGGGGCGAAGCAGTTCTTC. It encodes CASSLERSGGGAKQFF. This chain joins TRBV28 and TRBJ2-1, with 9 bases matching TRBD2. The length of the CDR3 is 16 residues. Germline assignment: CDR1 MDHEN and CDR2 SYDVKM. V shed 2 bases, J shed 11 bases, and the junction held 13 bases outside the gene matches.

V and J are TRBV6-5 and TRBJ2-7, with a tentative D call TRBD1 (5 bases). CDR1 and CDR2 (germline): MNHEY, SVGAGI. V lost 8 bases and J lost 0, with 14 bases in between. The CDR3 has 14 residues. This CDR3 is CASQKDRSSYEQYF. The CDR3 DNA reads as TGTGCCAGCCAAAAAGACAGAAGCTCCTACGAGCAGTACTTC.

The V call is TRBV4-1, the J call TRBJ2-1; D is perhaps TRBD2 (7 bases). The germline V and J ends were trimmed by 8 bases and 7 bases, with 18 bases remaining between them. This CDR3 contains 14 residues. CDR1 and CDR2 from the germline V gene are MGHRA and YSYEKL. The chain's CDR3 is CASRMVGGRNEQFF. In DNA, the CDR3 is TGCGCCAGCCGCATGGTGGGGGGGCGGAATGAGCAGTTCTTC.

The rearrangement uses TRBV6-5 and TRBJ1-2; the match to TRBD1 covers 8 bases. V trimming: 6 bases; J trimming: 7 bases; junction bases outside the gene matches: 7. CDR3 length: 13 amino acids. Per germline, CDR1 MNHEY and CDR2 SVGAGI. This chain's CDR3 is CASRTTGEGGYTF. In nucleotides, the CDR3 is TGTGCCAGCAGAACGACAGGGGAAGGTGGCTACACCTTC.

This chain links TRBV29-1 with TRBJ2-4; 7 nucleotides match TRBD1. The CDR3 covers 13 residues. The trim removed 2 bases at V and 6 bases at J, leaving 4 bases unmatched. The germline V gene encodes CDR1 SQVTM and CDR2 ANQGSEA. The DNA for the CDR3 is TGCAGCGTTGAATTCCGGGACAGAAACATTCAGTACTTC. Amino acid sequence: CSVEFRDRNIQYF.

The V call is TRBV6-6, the J call TRBJ2-1, with 9 bases matching TRBD2. Looked up from germline, CDR1 is MNHNY and CDR2 is SVGAGI (reference sequence). V gave up 6 bases and J gave up 8 bases; unmatched junction bases: 26. This CDR3 comprises 20 residues. This CDR3 reads CASSPKPWRGGQAPGDEQFF. CDR3 nucleotide sequence: TGTGCCAGCAGCCCCAAACCCTGGCGGGGGGGGCAAGCCCCAGGCGATGAGCAGTTCTTC.

The V and J genes are TRBV20-1 and TRBJ2-7; no firm D call. The CDR3 is 10 residues long. CDR1 and CDR2 from the germline V gene are DFQATT and SNEGSKA (reference sequence). Trimming pared 3 bases from V and 4 bases from J, leaving 4 bases between. The CDR3 DNA follows: TGCAGTGCTAGTCGGTACGAGCAGTACTTC. Its translation: CSASRYEQYF.

This clone was counted once. The rearrangement links TRBV4-1 to TRBJ2-1; 10 nucleotides align to TRBD2. The CDR3 is made up of 15 amino acids. V gave up 1 base and J gave up 9 bases; unmatched junction bases: 6. CDR1 and CDR2 (germline): MGHRA, YSYEKL. The CDR3 nucleotides are TGCGCCAGCAGCCAAGTGGCTAGCGGGGGTGGTGAGCAGTTCTTC. It translates to CASSQVASGGGEQFF.

This clone was picked up one time. This chain links TRBV19 with TRBJ2-1; the match to TRBD2 covers 9 bases. The CDR3 spans 18 residues. The V and J ends lost 4 bases and 0 bases, in that order; junction bases with no gene match: 10. Germline V CDR1 and CDR2: LNHDA, SQIVND (reference sequence). CDR3 in amino acids: CASSTLLISGSSYNEQFF. The CDR3 nucleotides are TGTGCCAGTAGTACACTGCTAATTAGCGGGAGCTCCTACAATGAGCAGTTCTTC.

The chain has TRBV6-1 and TRBJ2-7; D might be TRBD2 (5 bases). The germline CDR1 and CDR2 sequences are MNHNS and SASEGT. This CDR3 comprises 15 residues. With 2 bases removed from V and 0 bases from J, the gap between germline ends came to 11 bases. CDR3 nucleotide sequence: TGTGCCAGCAGTGAATTTAGCGATAGCTCCTACGAGCAGTACTTC. It codes for CASSEFSDSSYEQYF.

The V and J genes are TRBV7-2 and TRBJ2-1; 9 bases match TRBD1. Per germline, CDR1 SGHTA and CDR2 FQGNSA. The V gene end was trimmed by 5 bases and the J gene end by 2 bases; junction bases not matched to a gene: 4. The length of the CDR3 is 15 residues. The DNA of the CDR3 is TGTGCCAGCAGCCGGGACAGGGCAACCTACAATGAGCAGTTCTTC. Encoded protein: CASSRDRATYNEQFF.

The chain combines TRBV27 with TRBJ1-1; 10 bases match TRBD1. With 2 bases clipped from V and 7 bases from J, the junction kept 13 bases outside the gene matches. This CDR3 is built from 17 residues. Germline CDR1 is MNHEY and CDR2 is SMNVEV (reference sequence). In DNA, the CDR3 is TGTGCCAGCAGTTTAATCCCTCCGGGACAGGGGAGGGTTGAAGCTTTCTTT. Amino acids: CASSLIPPGQGRVEAFF.